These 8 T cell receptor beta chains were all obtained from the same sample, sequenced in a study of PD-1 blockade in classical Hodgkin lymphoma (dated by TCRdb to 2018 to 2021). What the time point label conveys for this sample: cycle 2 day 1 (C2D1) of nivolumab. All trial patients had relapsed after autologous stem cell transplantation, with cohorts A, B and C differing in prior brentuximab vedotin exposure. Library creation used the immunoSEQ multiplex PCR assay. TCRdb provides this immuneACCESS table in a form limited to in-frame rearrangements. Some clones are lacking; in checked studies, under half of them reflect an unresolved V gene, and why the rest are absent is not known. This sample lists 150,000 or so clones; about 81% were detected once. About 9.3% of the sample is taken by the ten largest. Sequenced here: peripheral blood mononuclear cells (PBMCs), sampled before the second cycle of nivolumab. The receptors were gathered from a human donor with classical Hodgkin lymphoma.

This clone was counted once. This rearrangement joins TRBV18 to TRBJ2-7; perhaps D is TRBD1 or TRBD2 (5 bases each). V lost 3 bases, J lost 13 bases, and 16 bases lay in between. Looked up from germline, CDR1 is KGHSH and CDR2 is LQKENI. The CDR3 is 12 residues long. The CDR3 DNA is TGTGCCAGCTCACCTGGGACGGACACTGCTTACTTC. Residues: CASSPGTDTAYF.

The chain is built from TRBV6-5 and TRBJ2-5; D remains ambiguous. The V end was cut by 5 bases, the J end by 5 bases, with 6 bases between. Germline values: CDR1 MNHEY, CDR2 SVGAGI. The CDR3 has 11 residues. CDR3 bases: TGTGCCAGCAGTAACGGGGAGACCCAGTACTTC. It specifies CASSNGETQYF.

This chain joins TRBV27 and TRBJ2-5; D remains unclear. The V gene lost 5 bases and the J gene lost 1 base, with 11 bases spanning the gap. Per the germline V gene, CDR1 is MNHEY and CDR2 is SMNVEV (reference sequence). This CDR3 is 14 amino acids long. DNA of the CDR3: TGTGCCAGCAGTGCTTTAGCCCGCCAAGAGACCCAGTACTTC. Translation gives CASSALARQETQYF.

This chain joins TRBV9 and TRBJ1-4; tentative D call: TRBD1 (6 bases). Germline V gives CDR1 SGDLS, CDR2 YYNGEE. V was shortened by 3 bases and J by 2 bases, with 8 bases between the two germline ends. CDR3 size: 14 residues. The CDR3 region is CASSERGTNEKLFF. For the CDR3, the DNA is TGTGCCAGCAGCGAGAGGGGGACTAATGAAAAACTGTTTTTT.

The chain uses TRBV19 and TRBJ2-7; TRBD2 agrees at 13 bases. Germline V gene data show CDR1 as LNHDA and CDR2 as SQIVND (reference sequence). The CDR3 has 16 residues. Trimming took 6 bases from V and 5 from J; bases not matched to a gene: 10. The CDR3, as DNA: TGTGCCAGTAGCACCCCCCGACTAGCGGGGGGCCACGAGCAGTACTTC. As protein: CASSTPRLAGGHEQYF. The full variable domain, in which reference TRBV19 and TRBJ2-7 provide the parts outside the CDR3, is DGGITQSPKYLFRKEGQNVTLSCEQNLNHDAMYWYRQDPGQGLRLIYYSQIVNDFQKGDIAEGYSVSREKKESFPLTVTSAQKNPTAFYLCASSTPRLAGGHEQYFGPGTRLTVT.

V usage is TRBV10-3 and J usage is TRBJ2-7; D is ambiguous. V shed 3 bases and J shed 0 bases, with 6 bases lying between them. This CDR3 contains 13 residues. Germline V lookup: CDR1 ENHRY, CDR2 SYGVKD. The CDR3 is CAISEVSSYEQYF. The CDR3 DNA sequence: TGTGCCATCAGTGAAGTATCCTCCTACGAGCAGTACTTC.

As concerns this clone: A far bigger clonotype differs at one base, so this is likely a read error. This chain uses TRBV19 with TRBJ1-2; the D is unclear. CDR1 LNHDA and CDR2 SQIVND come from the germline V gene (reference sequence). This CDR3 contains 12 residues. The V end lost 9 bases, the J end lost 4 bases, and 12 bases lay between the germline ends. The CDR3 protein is CASSLASYGYTF. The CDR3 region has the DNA TGTGCCAGCAGCTTAGCCAGCTATGGCTACACCTTC.

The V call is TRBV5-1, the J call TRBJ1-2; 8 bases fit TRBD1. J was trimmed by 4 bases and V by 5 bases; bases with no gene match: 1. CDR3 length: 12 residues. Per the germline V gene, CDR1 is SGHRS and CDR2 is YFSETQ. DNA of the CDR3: TGCGCCAGCAGAACAGGGGGCTATGGCTACACCTTC. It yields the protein CASRTGGYGYTF.